The 2 T cell receptor beta chains reported below all come from one sample, sequenced in a study of blood T cell repertoires in COVID-19. The method was immunoSEQ multiplex PCR; TCRdb's version includes in-frame clones alone and lacks a portion of them. Of about 250,000 clones in the sample, approximately 82% are singletons; the top ten hold 5.7%. What was sequenced was peripheral blood. These receptors all stem from a man aged 80 or over with acute or convalescent COVID-19.

The gene calls are TRBV18 and TRBJ1-2; D remains unclear. The germline V gene encodes CDR1 KGHSH and CDR2 LQKENI. Trimming took off 0 bases at V and 4 bases at J, with 9 bases between the two ends. The CDR3 has 14 amino acids. The CDR3 loop reads CASSPPQRVYGYTF. As DNA, the CDR3 is TGTGCCAGCTCACCACCGCAACGAGTCTATGGCTACACCTTC.

This chain connects TRBV5-1 to TRBJ2-7; a weak D match, TRBD2 (5 bases). CDR1 and CDR2 (germline): SGHRS, YFSETQ. The CDR3 extends over 11 amino acids. Trimming took 0 bases from V and 9 from J, leaving 7 bases between them. In DNA, the CDR3 is TGCGCCAGCAGCTTGGCCGGACTGCAGTACTTC. Its protein is CASSLAGLQYF.